The 14 T cell receptor beta chains reported below all come from one sample, sequenced in a study of CD8+ T cells in alopecia areata. Extracted RNA was reverse transcribed into cDNA, the sequencing template. The data were produced by immunoSEQ multiplex PCR, yet TCRdb's version contains in-frame clones alone and is incomplete. Among more than 95,000 clones listed, around two fifths were seen once. Source material: CD4+ T cells sorted from blood. Receptors originate from a human donor with alopecia areata.

The chain links TRBV30 to TRBJ1-1, with D perhaps matching TRBD1 (6 bases). CDR3 length: 14 amino acids. V gave up 1 base and J gave up 4 bases, with 13 bases separating them. Germline loops: CDR1 GTSNPN, CDR2 SVGIG (reference sequence). The CDR3: CAWSASVGGTEAFF. CDR3 DNA sequence: TGTGCCTGGAGTGCTTCGGTAGGGGGCACTGAAGCTTTCTTT.

J is TRBJ2-7 and V is TRBV30, with 14 bases matching TRBD2. The CDR3 has 15 amino acids. Germline CDR1 GTSNPN, CDR2 SVGIG (reference sequence). J gave up 5 bases and V 3 bases, and 6 bases lay outside the gene matches. The CDR3 spells CAWSPGLAGVNEQYF. Here the CDR3 DNA reads TGTGCCTGGAGCCCGGGACTAGCGGGAGTTAACGAGCAGTACTTC.

This clone has more than one count but fewer than ten. The gene calls are TRBV2 and TRBJ2-1; TRBD1 matches 10 bases. The length of the CDR3 is 15 residues. The germline gives CDR1 SNHLY, CDR2 FYNNEI. V lost 6 bases to trimming and J lost 6 bases; unmatched junction nucleotides: 8. The CDR3 spells CASSEDRGTPNEQFF. CDR3 nucleotides: TGTGCCAGCAGCGAGGACAGGGGGACACCCAATGAGCAGTTCTTC.

J is TRBJ1-2 and V is TRBV29-1; D is unclear. V dropped 6 bases and J dropped 1 base, with 6 bases sitting between them. Per the germline V gene, CDR1 is SQVTM and CDR2 is ANQGSEA. The CDR3 covers 11 residues. CDR3 residues: CSVTSNYGYTF. CDR3 in DNA: TGCAGCGTGACAAGTAACTATGGCTACACCTTC.

The chain couples TRBV12-5 to TRBJ2-3; the D call may be TRBD1 or TRBD2 (5 bases each). CDR3 length: 12 amino acids. Trimming took 1 base from V and 9 from J, leaving 8 bases between them. Germline CDR1 is LGHNT and CDR2 is FRNRAP. The CDR3 protein is CASGLAGRTQYF. CDR3 nucleotides: TGTGCTAGTGGTTTGGCGGGGCGAACGCAGTATTTT.

A few counts support this clone. V usage is TRBV10-2 and J usage is TRBJ2-3; D may correspond to TRBD1 or TRBD2 (5 bases each). The CDR3 is 14 residues long. Deletions cut 6 bases from V and 3 bases from J, with 13 bases between. In germline, CDR1 is WSHSY, CDR2 SAAADI. The CDR3 is CASRGTTRTDTQYF. DNA of the CDR3: TGCGCCAGCAGAGGGACCACCCGTACAGATACGCAGTATTTT.

V gene TRBV29-1 combines with J gene TRBJ2-7; 9 bases match TRBD2. The trim removed 4 bases at V and 6 bases at J, leaving 10 bases unmatched. Looked up from germline, CDR1 is SQVTM and CDR2 is ANQGSEA. The CDR3 has 14 residues. The CDR3 coding sequence is TGCAGCGTTGCTGTGGTAGCGGGAGTTGTCGAGCAGTACTTC. It translates to CSVAVVAGVVEQYF.

The rearrangement uses TRBV5-6 and TRBJ1-2; D not certain. Trimming left V 1 base short and J 3 bases short, with 7 bases between. CDR3 size: 13 residues. Germline lookup yields CDR1 SGHDT and CDR2 YYEEEE. Written as DNA, the CDR3 is TGTGCCAGCAGCTTGCGGGGTTACTATGGCTACACCTTC. This codes for CASSLRGYYGYTF.

CDR3 amino acids: CAWSVRNRENYGYTF. In nucleotides, the CDR3 is TGTGCCTGGAGTGTACGGAACAGGGAAAACTATGGCTACACCTTC. V and J are TRBV30 and TRBJ1-2, with D possibly being TRBD1 (6 bases). CDR3 length: 15 residues. V lost 0 bases and J 2 bases, leaving 13 bases between the germline ends. Germline V CDR1 and CDR2: GTSNPN, SVGIG (reference sequence).

This clone has just one count. This specimen includes other DNA sequences encoding the same CDR3. The chain joins TRBV5-1 to TRBJ2-5; perhaps TRBD2 as D (7 bases). Germline V lookup: CDR1 SGHRS, CDR2 YFSETQ. The CDR3 consists of 14 residues. Trimming took off 5 bases at V and 2 bases at J, with 13 bases between the two ends. This CDR3 is CASSPGGRQETQYF. The CDR3 bases are TGCGCCAGCAGTCCGGGGGGCCGACAAGAGACCCAGTACTTC. Looking up the rest from reference TRBV5-1 and TRBJ2-5 gives the full variable domain: KAGVTQTPRYLIKTRGQQVTLSCSPISGHRSVSWYQQTPGQGLQFLFEYFSETQRNKGNFPGRFSGRQFSNSRSEMNVSTLELGDSALYLCASSPGGRQETQYFGPGTRLLVL.

The chain is built from TRBV18 and TRBJ2-5; TRBD1 is a possible D gene (6 bases). V was pared by 6 bases and J by 2 bases, with 10 bases between. The CDR3 has 13 amino acids. Germline CDR1 KGHSH, CDR2 LQKENI. DNA for the CDR3: TGTGCCAGCTCCACCGGGACACAAGAGACCCAGTACTTC. It translates to CASSTGTQETQYF.

The rearrangement uses TRBV28 and TRBJ1-4, with 7 bases that match TRBD1. The CDR3 is 14 amino acids. CDR1 is MDHEN and CDR2 is SYDVKM in the germline V gene. The V gene end was trimmed by 4 bases and the J gene end by 2 bases; junction bases not matched to a gene: 1. The chain's CDR3 is CASSSGQTNEKLFF. As DNA, the CDR3 is TGTGCCAGCAGTTCGGGACAGACTAATGAAAAACTGTTTTTT.

This chain links TRBV29-1 with TRBJ2-1; D not certain. CDR1 and CDR2 from the germline V gene are SQVTM and ANQGSEA. The ends were cut back, 7 bases at V and 0 bases at J, with 10 bases in the middle. This CDR3 spans 13 amino acids. The CDR3 protein is CSAGDSSYNEQFF. The CDR3 DNA reads as TGCAGCGCTGGGGATAGCTCCTACAATGAGCAGTTCTTC.

The V and J genes are TRBV2 and TRBJ2-5; maybe TRBD1 (6 bases). V was cut by 4 bases and J by 4 bases, with 13 bases left in between. Germline V lookup: CDR1 SNHLY, CDR2 FYNNEI. CDR3 size: 14 residues. The CDR3 DNA follows: TGTGCCAGCAGTGCCCAGGGGTGGTCAGAGACCCAGTACTTC. It codes for CASSAQGWSETQYF.